This T cell receptor beta chain was identified during a study of T cells in Graves' hyperthyroidism and ophthalmopathy. Study outcomes and limitations: Using 13 V-J features, a model discriminated ophthalmopathy from stable hyperthyroidism. Among thyroid clonotypes expanded above 0.001, most also appeared in blood. It was a median about seven months before onset that the model predicted ophthalmopathy.

This clonotype was seen repeatedly, ten times or more. No antigen is known for it. This CDR3 contains 15 residues. Germline CDR1 and CDR2: SGHDN and FVKESK. The V end was cut by 0 bases, the J end by 2 bases, with 10 bases between. Researchers amplified the TCR beta CDR3 regions from RNA transcripts. The study used the HTBI primer set for a first-round RT-PCR of the TCR CDR3. TCRdb re-analysed the multiplex PCR reads in MiXCR, keeping a single row per CDR3 protein. This table holds around 200,000 distinct CDR3 sequences, around 15% found once. PBMCs were sourced from 9 to 10 ml fresh peripheral blood. The J gene is TRBJ1-2, the V gene TRBV14; D may be TRBD1 (6 bases). The TCR comes from a woman in her fifties or sixties with Graves' hyperthyroidism. Material: blood. The DNA of the CDR3 is TGTGCCAGCAGCCAAGAAATGGACAGAAACTATGGCTACACCTTC. Translated: CASSQEMDRNYGYTF.